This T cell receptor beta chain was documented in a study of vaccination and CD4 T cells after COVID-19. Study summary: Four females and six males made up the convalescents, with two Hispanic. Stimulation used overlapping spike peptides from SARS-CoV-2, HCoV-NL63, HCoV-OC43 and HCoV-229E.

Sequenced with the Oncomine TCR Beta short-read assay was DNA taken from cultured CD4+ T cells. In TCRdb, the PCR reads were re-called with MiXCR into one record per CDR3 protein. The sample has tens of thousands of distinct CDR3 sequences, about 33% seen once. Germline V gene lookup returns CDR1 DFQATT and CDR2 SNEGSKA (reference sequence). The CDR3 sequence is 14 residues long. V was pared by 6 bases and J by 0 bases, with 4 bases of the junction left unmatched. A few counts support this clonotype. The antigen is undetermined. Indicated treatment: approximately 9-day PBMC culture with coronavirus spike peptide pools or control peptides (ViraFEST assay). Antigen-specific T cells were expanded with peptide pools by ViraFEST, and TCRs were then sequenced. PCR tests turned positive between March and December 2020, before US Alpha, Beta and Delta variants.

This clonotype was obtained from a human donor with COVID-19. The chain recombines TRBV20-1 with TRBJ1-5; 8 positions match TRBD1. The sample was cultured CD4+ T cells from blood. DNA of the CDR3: TGCAGTGCAAGGGACAGGAGTAGCAATCAGCCCCAGCATTTT. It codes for CSARDRSSNQPQHF.